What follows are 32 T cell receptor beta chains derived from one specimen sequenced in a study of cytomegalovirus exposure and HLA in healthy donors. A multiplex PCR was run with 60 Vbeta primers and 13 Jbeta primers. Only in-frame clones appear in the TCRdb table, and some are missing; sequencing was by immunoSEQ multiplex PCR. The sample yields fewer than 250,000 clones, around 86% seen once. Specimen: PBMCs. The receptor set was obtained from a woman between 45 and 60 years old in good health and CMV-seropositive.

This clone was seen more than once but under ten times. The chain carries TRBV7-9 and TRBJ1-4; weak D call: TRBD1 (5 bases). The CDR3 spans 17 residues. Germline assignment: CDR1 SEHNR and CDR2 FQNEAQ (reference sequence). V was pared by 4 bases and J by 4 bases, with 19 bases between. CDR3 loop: CASSSQLRTDINEKLFF. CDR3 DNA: TGTGCCAGCAGCTCTCAACTAAGGACGGACATTAATGAAAAACTGTTTTTT.

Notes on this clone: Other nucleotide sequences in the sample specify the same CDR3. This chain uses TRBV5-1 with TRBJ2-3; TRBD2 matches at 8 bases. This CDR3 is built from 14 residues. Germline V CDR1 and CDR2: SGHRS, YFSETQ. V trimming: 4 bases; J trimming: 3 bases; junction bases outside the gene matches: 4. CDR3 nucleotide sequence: TGCGCCAGCAGCCTCGGGACTAGTACAGATACGCAGTATTTT. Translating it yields CASSLGTSTDTQYF.

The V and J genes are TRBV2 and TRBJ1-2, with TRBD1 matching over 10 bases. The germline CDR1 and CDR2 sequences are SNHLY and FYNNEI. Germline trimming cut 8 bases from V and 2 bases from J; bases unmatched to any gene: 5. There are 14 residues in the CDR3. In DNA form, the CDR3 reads TGTGCCAGCGGAGACAGGGGGCGGAACTATGGCTACACCTTC. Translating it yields CASGDRGRNYGYTF.

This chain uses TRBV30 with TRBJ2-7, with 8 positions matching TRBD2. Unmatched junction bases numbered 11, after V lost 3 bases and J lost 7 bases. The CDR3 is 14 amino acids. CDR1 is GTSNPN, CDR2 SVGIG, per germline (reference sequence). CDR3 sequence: CAWRGPGTGGEQYF. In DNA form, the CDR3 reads TGTGCCTGGAGGGGCCCCGGGACGGGGGGGGAGCAGTACTTC.

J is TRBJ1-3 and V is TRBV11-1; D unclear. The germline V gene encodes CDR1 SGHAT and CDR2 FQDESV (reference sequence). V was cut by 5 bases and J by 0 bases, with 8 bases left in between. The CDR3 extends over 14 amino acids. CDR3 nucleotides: TGTGCCAGCAGCCGCGGATTCTCTGGAAACACCATATATTTT. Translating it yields CASSRGFSGNTIYF.

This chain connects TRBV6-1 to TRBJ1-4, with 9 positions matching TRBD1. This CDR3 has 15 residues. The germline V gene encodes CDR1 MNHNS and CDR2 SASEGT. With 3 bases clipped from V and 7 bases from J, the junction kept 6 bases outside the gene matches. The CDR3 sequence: CASSEGGQGFEKLFF. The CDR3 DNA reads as TGTGCCAGCAGTGAGGGGGGACAGGGTTTTGAAAAACTGTTTTTT.

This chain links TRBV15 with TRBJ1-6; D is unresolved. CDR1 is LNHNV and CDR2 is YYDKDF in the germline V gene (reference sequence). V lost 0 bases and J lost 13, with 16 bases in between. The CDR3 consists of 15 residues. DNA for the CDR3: TGTGCCACCAGCAGAGATTTGGCAGAAAGAATGCCCCTCCACTTT. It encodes CATSRDLAERMPLHF.

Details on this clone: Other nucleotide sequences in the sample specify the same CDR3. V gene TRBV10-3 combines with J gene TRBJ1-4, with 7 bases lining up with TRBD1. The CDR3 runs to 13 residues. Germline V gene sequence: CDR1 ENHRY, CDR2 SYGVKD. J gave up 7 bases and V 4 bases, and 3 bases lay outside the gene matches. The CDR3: CAISGDRVEKLFF. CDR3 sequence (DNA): TGTGCCATCAGTGGAGACAGGGTTGAAAAACTGTTTTTT.

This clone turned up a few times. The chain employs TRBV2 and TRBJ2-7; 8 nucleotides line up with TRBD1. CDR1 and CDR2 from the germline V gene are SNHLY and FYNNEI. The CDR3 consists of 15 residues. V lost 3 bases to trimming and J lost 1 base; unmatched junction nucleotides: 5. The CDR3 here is CASSDRDRLSYEQYF. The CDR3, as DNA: TGTGCCAGCAGTGACCGGGACAGGTTATCCTACGAGCAGTACTTC. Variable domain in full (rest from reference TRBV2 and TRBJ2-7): EPEVTQTPSHQVTQMGQEVILRCVPISNHLYFYWYRQILGQKVEFLVSFYNNEISEKSEIFDDQFSVERPDGSNFTLKIRSTKLEDSAMYFCASSDRDRLSYEQYFGPGTRLTVT.

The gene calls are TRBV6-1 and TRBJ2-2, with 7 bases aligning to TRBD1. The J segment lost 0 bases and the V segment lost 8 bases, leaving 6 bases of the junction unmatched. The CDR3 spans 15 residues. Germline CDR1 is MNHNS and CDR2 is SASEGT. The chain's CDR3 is CASVGQAPNTGELFF. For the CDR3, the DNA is TGTGCCAGCGTTGGACAGGCTCCGAACACCGGGGAGCTGTTTTTT.

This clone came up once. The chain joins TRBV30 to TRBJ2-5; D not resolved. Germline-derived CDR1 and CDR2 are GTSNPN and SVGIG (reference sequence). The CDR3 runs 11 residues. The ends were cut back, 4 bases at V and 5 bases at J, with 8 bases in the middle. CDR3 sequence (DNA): TGTGCCTGGAATACGGTGGAGACCCAGTACTTC. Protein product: CAWNTVETQYF.

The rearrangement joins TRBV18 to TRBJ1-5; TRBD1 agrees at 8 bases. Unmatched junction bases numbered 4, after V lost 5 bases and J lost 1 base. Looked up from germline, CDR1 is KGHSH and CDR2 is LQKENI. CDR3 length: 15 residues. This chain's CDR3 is CASSSGQGSNQPQHF. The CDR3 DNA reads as TGTGCCAGCTCATCCGGACAGGGCAGCAATCAGCCCCAGCATTTT.

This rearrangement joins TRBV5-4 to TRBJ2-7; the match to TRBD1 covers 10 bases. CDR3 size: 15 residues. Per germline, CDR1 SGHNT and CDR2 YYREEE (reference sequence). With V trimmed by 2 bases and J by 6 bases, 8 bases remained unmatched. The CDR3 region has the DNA TGTGCCAGCAGCTTACCGGGACAGGGGCCTCGCGAGCAGTACTTC. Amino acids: CASSLPGQGPREQYF. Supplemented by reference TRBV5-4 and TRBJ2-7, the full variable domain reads ETGVTQSPTHLIKTRGQQVTLRCSSQSGHNTVSWYQQALGQGPQFIFQYYREEENGRGNFPPRFSGLQFPNYSSELNVNALELDDSALYLCASSLPGQGPREQYFGPGTRLTVT.

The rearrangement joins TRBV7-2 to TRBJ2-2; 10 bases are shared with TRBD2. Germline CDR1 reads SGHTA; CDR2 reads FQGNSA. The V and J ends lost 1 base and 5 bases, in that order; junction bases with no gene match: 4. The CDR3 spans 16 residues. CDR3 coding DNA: TGTGCCAGCAGCTTAGTTCCACTAGCGGGGACCGGGGAGCTGTTTTTT. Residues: CASSLVPLAGTGELFF.

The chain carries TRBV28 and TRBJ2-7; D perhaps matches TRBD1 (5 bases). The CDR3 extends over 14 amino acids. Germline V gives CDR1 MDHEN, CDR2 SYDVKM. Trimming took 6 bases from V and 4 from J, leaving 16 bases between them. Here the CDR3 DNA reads TGTGCCAGCAGGACGAGCAGGGCACAATACGAGCAGTACTTC. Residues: CASRTSRAQYEQYF.

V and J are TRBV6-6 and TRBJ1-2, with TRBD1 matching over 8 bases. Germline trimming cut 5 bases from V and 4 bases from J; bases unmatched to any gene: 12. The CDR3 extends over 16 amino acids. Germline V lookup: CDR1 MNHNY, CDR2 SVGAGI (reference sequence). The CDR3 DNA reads TGTGCCAGCAGTGTCGGACAGGGTCGTGGCGGCTATGGCTACACCTTC. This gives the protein CASSVGQGRGGYGYTF.

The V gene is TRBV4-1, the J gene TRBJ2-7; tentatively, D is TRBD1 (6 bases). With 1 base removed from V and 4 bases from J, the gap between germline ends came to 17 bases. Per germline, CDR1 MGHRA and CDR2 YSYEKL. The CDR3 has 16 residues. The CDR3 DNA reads TGCGCCAGCAGCCAAGTGATAGGGCAGGGGCCGTACGAGCAGTACTTC. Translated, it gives CASSQVIGQGPYEQYF.

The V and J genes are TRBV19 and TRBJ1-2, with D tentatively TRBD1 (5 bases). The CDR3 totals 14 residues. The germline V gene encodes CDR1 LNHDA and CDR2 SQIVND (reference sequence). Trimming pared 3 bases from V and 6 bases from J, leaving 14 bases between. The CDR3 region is CASSIRAMVDGYTF. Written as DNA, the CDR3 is TGTGCCAGTAGTATCAGGGCTATGGTTGATGGCTACACCTTC.

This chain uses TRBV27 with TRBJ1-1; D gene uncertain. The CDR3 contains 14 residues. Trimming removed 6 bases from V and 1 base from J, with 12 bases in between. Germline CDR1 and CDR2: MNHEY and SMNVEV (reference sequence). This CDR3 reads CASRVRRTNTEAFF. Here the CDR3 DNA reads TGTGCCAGCAGGGTTAGGAGAACGAACACTGAAGCTTTCTTT.

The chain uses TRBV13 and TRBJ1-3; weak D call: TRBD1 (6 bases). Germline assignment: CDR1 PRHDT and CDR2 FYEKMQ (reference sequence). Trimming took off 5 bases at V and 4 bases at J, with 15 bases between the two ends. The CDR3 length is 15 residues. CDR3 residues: CASSADTGSGNTIYF. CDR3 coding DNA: TGTGCCAGCAGCGCCGATACAGGGTCCGGAAACACCATATATTTT.

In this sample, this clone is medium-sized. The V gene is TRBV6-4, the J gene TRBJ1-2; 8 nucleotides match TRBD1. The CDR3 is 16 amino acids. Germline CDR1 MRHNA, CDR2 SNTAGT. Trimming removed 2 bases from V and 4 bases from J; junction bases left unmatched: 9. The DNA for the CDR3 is TGTGCCAGCAGTGACGGACAGGGCTCGGACGGCTATGGCTACACCTTC. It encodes CASSDGQGSDGYGYTF.

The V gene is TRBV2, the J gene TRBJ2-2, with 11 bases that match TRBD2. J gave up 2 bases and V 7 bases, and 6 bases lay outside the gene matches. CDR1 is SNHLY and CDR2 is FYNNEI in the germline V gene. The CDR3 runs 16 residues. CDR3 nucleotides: TGTGCCAGCACTGGTAGCGGGGGGGCTAACACCGGGGAGCTGTTTTTT. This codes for CASTGSGGANTGELFF.

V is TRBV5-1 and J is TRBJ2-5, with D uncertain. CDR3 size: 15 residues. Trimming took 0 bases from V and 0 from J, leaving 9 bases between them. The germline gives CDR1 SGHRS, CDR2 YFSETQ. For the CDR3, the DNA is TGCGCCAGCAGCTTGGCCGAGAGCTACCAAGAGACCCAGTACTTC. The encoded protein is CASSLAESYQETQYF.

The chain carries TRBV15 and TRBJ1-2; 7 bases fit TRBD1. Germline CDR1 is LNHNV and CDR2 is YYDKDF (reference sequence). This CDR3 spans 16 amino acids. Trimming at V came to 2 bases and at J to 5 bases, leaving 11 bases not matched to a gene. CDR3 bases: TGTGCCACCAGCAGACCGATTACAGGGGCCAAGTATGGCTACACCTTC. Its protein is CATSRPITGAKYGYTF.

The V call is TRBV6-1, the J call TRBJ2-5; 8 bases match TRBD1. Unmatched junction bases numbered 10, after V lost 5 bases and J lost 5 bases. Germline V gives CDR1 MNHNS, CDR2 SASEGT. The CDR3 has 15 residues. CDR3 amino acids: CASSSYSGTGETQYF. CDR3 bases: TGTGCCAGCAGTTCATATTCCGGGACAGGTGAGACCCAGTACTTC.

This CDR3 is CSVGSGGAGVEETQYF. The CDR3 DNA is TGCAGCGTGGGTAGCGGGGGGGCCGGGGTCGAAGAGACCCAGTACTTC. V and J are TRBV29-1 and TRBJ2-5; 11 bases fit TRBD2. Germline V lookup: CDR1 SQVTM, CDR2 ANQGSEA. Trimming removed 6 bases from V and 3 bases from J; junction bases left unmatched: 12. The length of the CDR3 is 16 residues.

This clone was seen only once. The CDR3, as DNA: TGCGCCAGCAGCCAGGGACAGGGGGACTTTTACAATGAGCAGTTCTTC. Translated, it gives CASSQGQGDFYNEQFF. V usage is TRBV4-1 and J usage is TRBJ2-1; 11 bases match TRBD1. The trim removed 3 bases at V and 4 bases at J, leaving 5 bases unmatched. This CDR3 spans 16 amino acids. Germline CDR1 MGHRA, CDR2 YSYEKL.

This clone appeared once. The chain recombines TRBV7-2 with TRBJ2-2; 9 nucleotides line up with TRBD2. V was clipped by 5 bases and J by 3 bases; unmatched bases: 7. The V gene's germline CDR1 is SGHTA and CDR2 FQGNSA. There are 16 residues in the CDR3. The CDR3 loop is CASSMSAGGDTGELFF. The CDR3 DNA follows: TGTGCCAGCAGCATGAGTGCGGGGGGGGACACCGGGGAGCTGTTTTTT.

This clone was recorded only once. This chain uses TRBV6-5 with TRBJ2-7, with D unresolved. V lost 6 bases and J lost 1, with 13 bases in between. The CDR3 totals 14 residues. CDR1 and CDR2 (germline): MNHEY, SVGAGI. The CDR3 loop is CASRSDKWSYEQYF. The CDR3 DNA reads TGTGCCAGCAGATCCGACAAGTGGTCCTACGAGCAGTACTTC.

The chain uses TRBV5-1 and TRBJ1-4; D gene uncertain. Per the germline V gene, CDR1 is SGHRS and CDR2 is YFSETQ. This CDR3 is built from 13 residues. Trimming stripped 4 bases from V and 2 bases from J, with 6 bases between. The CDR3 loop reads CASSLATNEKLFF. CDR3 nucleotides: TGCGCCAGCAGCCTTGCGACTAATGAAAAACTGTTTTTT.

CDR3 sequence (DNA): TGTGCCAGCAGCGTAGCACCGGGCGGGATATTGAACACTGAAGCTTTCTTT. Translating gives CASSVAPGGILNTEAFF. The rearrangement links TRBV9 to TRBJ1-1; D gene uncertain. CDR1 and CDR2 from the germline V gene are SGDLS and YYNGEE. This CDR3 has 17 amino acids. The ends were cut back, 0 bases at V and 0 bases at J, with 15 bases in the middle.

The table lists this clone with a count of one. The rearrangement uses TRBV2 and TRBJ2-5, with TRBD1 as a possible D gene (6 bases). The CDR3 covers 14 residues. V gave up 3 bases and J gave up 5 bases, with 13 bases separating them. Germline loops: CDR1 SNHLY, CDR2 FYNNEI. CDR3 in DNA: TGTGCCAGCAGTGATTTGGTCAGGGGCGAGACCCAGTACTTC. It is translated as CASSDLVRGETQYF.